These T cell receptor beta chains were read from a single sample in a study of cytomegalovirus exposure and HLA in healthy donors. Assay: immunoSEQ multiplex PCR; the TCRdb copy retains only in-frame clones and omits some. The sample has around 200,000 clones, about 80% seen once. The specimen sequenced was PBMCs. The receptor source for this set is a man between 35 and 55 years old in good health and CMV-seropositive. The CDR3 runs from the conserved cysteine through the conserved F or W. The D gene is left open where the match is weak. Clone size is given for some rows only: seen once, a few or many times, or a class if the clone is expanded.

NA	TRBV29-1	TRBJ1-5	NA	TGCAGCGTTGCTGAAAGCCGGTCTGGCAATCAGCCCCAGCATTTT	CSVAESRSGNQPQHF
TRBD2	TRBV27	TRBJ2-1	NA	TGTGCCAGCGGGTGGCGGGAGGTCTCCTACAATGAGCAGTTCTTC	CASGWREVSYNEQFF
TRBD2	TRBV5-4	TRBJ2-1	NA	TGTGCCAGCACCTCGGGAGGGGACTCAAACTACAATGAGCAGTTCTTC	CASTSGGDSNYNEQFF
NA	TRBV5-1	TRBJ2-1	NA	TGCGCCAGCAGCCCCCTAGGCGACAATGAGCAGTTCTTC	CASSPLGDNEQFF
TRBD1	TRBV11-3	TRBJ1-1	NA	TGTGCCAGCACACTCAGGGGGGCCCGTGACACTGAAGCTTTCTTT	CASTLRGARDTEAFF
NA	TRBV5-1	TRBJ2-7	NA	TGCGCCAGCAGCTCGGCAGGGCTAGCGAACTCCTACGAGCAGTACTTC	CASSSAGLANSYEQYF
TRBD1	TRBV6-1	TRBJ1-1	NA	TGTGCCAGCAGTGGTCCCCAGTACGGGACAGTGAACACTGAAGCTTTCTTT	CASSGPQYGTVNTEAFF
NA	TRBV5-5	TRBJ1-5	NA	TGTGCCAGCAGCTTAATTTATAGCAATCAGCCCCAGCATTTT	CASSLIYSNQPQHF
NA	TRBV19	TRBJ1-1	NA	TGTGCCAGTAGTTGGGGCTTGACTGAAGCTTTCTTT	CASSWGLTEAFF
TRBD2	TRBV5-1	TRBJ2-2	NA	TGCGCCAGCAGCTTCCTAGCGGGTGCGAACACCGGGGAGCTGTTTTTT	CASSFLAGANTGELFF
NA	TRBV5-1	TRBJ1-4	NA	TGCGCCAGCAGCTTAACCGGGGGAGAAAAACTGTTTTTT	CASSLTGGEKLFF
NA	TRBV12-5	TRBJ1-3	few	TGTGCTAGTGACAACGGCGGGGACACCATATATTTT	CASDNGGDTIYF
NA	TRBV6-4	TRBJ2-5	NA	TGTGCCAGCAGTGACCCCCCAGGGTTAATGATCCAGTACTTC	CASSDPPGLMIQYF
NA	TRBV5-1	TRBJ2-6	NA	TGCGCCAGCAGCTTGACGAGTACCGGGGCCAACGTCCTGACTTTC	CASSLTSTGANVLTF
NA	TRBV7-9	TRBJ2-5	NA	TGTGCCAGCAGCCAAGACAGTTACCAAGAGACCCAGTACTTC	CASSQDSYQETQYF
NA	TRBV5-1	TRBJ2-2	NA	TGCGCCAGCAGCCCAAGCAGGGCCGGGGAGCTGTTTTTT	CASSPSRAGELFF
TRBD1	TRBV27	TRBJ2-4	few	TGTGCCAGCAGTCGCTTAGGGACAGGAGAAAACATTCAGTACTTC	CASSRLGTGENIQYF
TRBD1	TRBV6-5	TRBJ1-1	few	TGTGCCAGCAGTCCAGACAGGGAAAGGAACACTGAAGCTTTCTTT	CASSPDRERNTEAFF
TRBD1	TRBV27	TRBJ2-7	NA	TGTGCCAGCAGTCCACCCGGGACAGGCTTCCGCGGGCAGTACTTC	CASSPPGTGFRGQYF
NA	TRBV6-5	TRBJ1-2	NA	TGTGCCAGCAGTTACACAGGAGACCAATATGGCTACACCTTC	CASSYTGDQYGYTF
TRBD1	TRBV5-1	TRBJ1-3	NA	TGCGCCAGCTCAGGGGGACAGGGACACTCTGGAAACACCATATATTTT	CASSGGQGHSGNTIYF
TRBD1	TRBV6-1	TRBJ2-3	NA	TGTGCCAGCAGTCGGGACAGGGGGCCCACAGATACGCAGTATTTT	CASSRDRGPTDTQYF
TRBD1	TRBV4-1	TRBJ1-1	NA	TGCGCCAGCAGCCCGACAGGGGTGATCACTGAAGCTTTCTTT	CASSPTGVITEAFF
NA	TRBV6-1	TRBJ2-7	few	TGTGCCAGCATTCAGGCCAGGGGCTCCTACGAGCAGTACTTC	CASIQARGSYEQYF
TRBD2	TRBV7-9	TRBJ2-7	NA	TGTGCCAGCAGCTTAGGACTAGCGGGAGCTAACGAGCAGTACTTC	CASSLGLAGANEQYF
NA	TRBV5-6	TRBJ2-1	few	TGTGCCAGCAGGACTAGTCCCCGCTACAATGAGCAGTTCTTC	CASRTSPRYNEQFF
NA	TRBV7-2	TRBJ1-5	NA	TGTGCCAGCAGCACGTCAGGGATTCAGCCCCAGCATTTT	CASSTSGIQPQHF
TRBD1	TRBV18	TRBJ2-4	NA	TGTGCCAGCTCACCACCCGGGACAGGTGGGAGCTTAGCCAAAAACATTCAGTACTTC	CASSPPGTGGSLAKNIQYF
NA	TRBV7-9	TRBJ1-5	NA	TGTGCCAGCAGCTTATATAATCAGCCCCAGCATTTT	CASSLYNQPQHF
TRBD2	TRBV5-1	TRBJ2-7	NA	TGCGCCAGCAGCTCCACCCTAGCGGGAGGCAACGAGCAGTACTTC	CASSSTLAGGNEQYF
NA	TRBV15	TRBJ2-3	NA	TGTGCCACCAGCAGAGATTCCCCGGAGGCAGATACGCAGTATTTT	CATSRDSPEADTQYF
TRBD2	TRBV7-9	TRBJ2-3	NA	TGTGCCAGCAGCTTAGCGATGGGCGGGAGGGCCGGGGGCACAGATACGCAGTATTTT	CASSLAMGGRAGGTDTQYF
NA	TRBV9	TRBJ1-2	NA	TGTGCCAGCAGCTTCTCAGGGGAAGGTAGTGGCTACACCTTC	CASSFSGEGSGYTF
NA	TRBV5-4	TRBJ2-4	few	TGTGCCAGCCGGAACGGGGTCTCCGAGGGAAACATTCAGTACTTC	CASRNGVSEGNIQYF
TRBD2	TRBV5-4	TRBJ2-7	NA	TGTGCCAGCAGCTTGCCGGCTAGCGGGAGGACCTACGAGCAGTACTTC	CASSLPASGRTYEQYF
TRBD1	TRBV7-9	TRBJ2-3	NA	TGTGCCAGCAGCCCCCCGGACAGGGGAGGTACAGATACGCAGTATTTT	CASSPPDRGGTDTQYF
TRBD1	TRBV11-3	TRBJ2-1	NA	TGTGCCAGCAGCTTAGGGGACAGGGGAAGCAATGAGCAGTTCTTC	CASSLGDRGSNEQFF
NA	TRBV4-1	TRBJ1-4	NA	TGCGCCAGCAGCCATTCGGAAAGACATTACGAAAAACTGTTTTTT	CASSHSERHYEKLFF
TRBD2	TRBV10-2	TRBJ2-6	NA	TGCGCCAGCAGACTAGCGGGGGACTCTGGGGCCAACGTCCTGACTTTC	CASRLAGDSGANVLTF
NA	TRBV27	TRBJ1-1	NA	TGTGCCAGCAGTTTGATACAGAACACTGAAGCTTTCTTT	CASSLIQNTEAFF
TRBD1	TRBV14	TRBJ1-1	NA	TGTGCCAGCAGCCAAAACACCGGGACAGCGGAGGAAGCTTTCTTT	CASSQNTGTAEEAFF
NA	TRBV27	TRBJ2-1	NA	TGTGCCAGCAGTTTATCCAGCGCGGATGAGCAGTTCTTC	CASSLSSADEQFF
NA	TRBV27	TRBJ1-2	NA	TGTGCCAGCAGTTTAATGGGCGACTATGGCTACACCTTC	CASSLMGDYGYTF
NA	TRBV4-1	TRBJ2-4	NA	TGCGCCAGCAGCCAAGATAATCCCCGCGGAAACATTCAGTACTTC	CASSQDNPRGNIQYF
NA	TRBV7-2	TRBJ2-2	few	TGTGCCAGCAGCTCAATCCCCCAGAACACCGGGGAGCTGTTTTTT	CASSSIPQNTGELFF
NA	TRBV6-5	TRBJ1-5	once	TGTGCCAGCAGCCCCTCAGGGAATCAGCCCCAGCATTTT	CASSPSGNQPQHF
NA	TRBV6-5	TRBJ1-1	once	TGTGCCAGCAGCCCCTCGGAGGGATCGGCCACTGAAGCTTTCTTT	CASSPSEGSATEAFF
NA	TRBV9	TRBJ1-5	NA	TGTGCCAGCAGCGCTTCCGGGAACAATCAGCCCCAGCATTTT	CASSASGNNQPQHF
NA	TRBV2	TRBJ2-1	NA	TGTGCCAGCAGTGATCCAGGGGCCGCGTCCTACAATGAGCAGTTCTTC	CASSDPGAASYNEQFF
TRBD2	TRBV5-1	TRBJ2-5	few	TGCGCCAGCAGCTTGGCCGATTTAGCGGGAGTGGACCCACGTGAGACCCAGTACTTC	CASSLADLAGVDPRETQYF
TRBD2	TRBV5-1	TRBJ2-1	NA	TGCGCCAGCACTCTTCGCGGGAGTTCGGATGAGCAGTTCTTC	CASTLRGSSDEQFF
NA	TRBV6-5	TRBJ2-2	NA	TGTGCCAGCAGTTACTCGGGCCTAGCGAGGACCGGGGAGCTGTTTTTT	CASSYSGLARTGELFF
TRBD2	TRBV5-4	TRBJ2-5	NA	TGTGCCAGCAGCGCCCCGGGACTAGCAAAAGAGACCCAGTACTTC	CASSAPGLAKETQYF
NA	TRBV6-6	TRBJ2-1	NA	TGTGCCACGCAAGAGCCTGCCTACAATGAGCAGTTCTTC	CATQEPAYNEQFF